Described below is a single T cell receptor (beta chain) sequence and its context. The antigen is undetermined. This entry is derived from a study of blood T cell dynamics during melanoma immunotherapy. Study summary: Patients with metastatic melanoma got pembrolizumab or nivolumab-ipilimumab as first-line care.

Data came from immunoSEQ multiplex PCR; TCRdb stores just in-frame clones and leaves some out. The sample has some 9,400 clones, just over 85% seen once; the top ten hold approximately 12%. The study, taken as a whole, reports: Unlike progressors, later disease-control patients had W3 repertoires gaining clonality or diversity.

Described time point: pre-treatment baseline. Samples come from before therapy and from week 3 after the first blockade cycle. At 12 weeks after first infusion, RECIST 1.1 defined response for most patients. The germline CDR1 and CDR2 sequences are ENHRY and SYGVKD. The V segment lost 7 bases and the J segment 8 bases; nucleotides outside the gene matches: 11. The CDR3 length is 14 residues. V and J are TRBV10-3 and TRBJ1-1; 9 bases are a match to TRBD1. The sample was blood, taken from a patient treated with checkpoint blockade. This sequence originates from a human donor with melanoma. CDR3 DNA: TGTGCCATCATGAGGGACAGGGCCGAGTTCGAAGCTTTCTTT. It translates to CAIMRDRAEFEAFF.